This is a list of T cell receptor beta chains from one sample in a study of shared clonotypes between healthy human individuals. This table comes from immunoSEQ multiplex PCR, and its TCRdb copy is limited to in-frame clones, with some not included. Of millions of clones listed, over 85% are singletons. Sequenced: naive CD4+ T cells from PBMCs. The origin of the receptors is a man aged 18 to 30 in good health. Some clones in this sample may be carry-over from other donors' samples. Both conserved end residues are part of each CDR3. The D gene is left open where the match is weak. Where a row states a size, it is once, few, many or the class of an expanded clone; other rows omit it.

J,D,size,V,DNA,CDR3
TRBJ1-3,TRBD1,NA,TRBV7-8,TGTGCCAGCAGCCCCGGACAGGGACTGGGAAACACCATATATTTT,CASSPGQGLGNTIYF
TRBJ2-7,NA,NA,TRBV15,TGTGCCACAAGTCGAAAGACAGGAGGCTACGAGCAGTACTTC,CATSRKTGGYEQYF
TRBJ1-1,NA,NA,TRBV6-5,TGTGCCAGCAGTTACTCTGGTTTTGGGAACACTGAAGCTTTCTTT,CASSYSGFGNTEAFF
TRBJ2-3,NA,once,TRBV7-9,TGTGCCGTACAGGCGGCTGGCACAGATACGCAGTATTTT,CAVQAAGTDTQYF
TRBJ2-1,TRBD2,NA,TRBV14,TGTGCCAGCAGCCAGCTAGCGGGTAATGAGCAGTTCTTC,CASSQLAGNEQFF
TRBJ2-7,NA,NA,TRBV2,TGTGCCAGCAGTGAACAGAGATACGAGCAGTACTTC,CASSEQRYEQYF
TRBJ1-3,TRBD1,NA,TRBV28,TGTGCCAGCAGTTCCCCGGGACAGGGGACTGGAAACACCATATATTTT,CASSSPGQGTGNTIYF
TRBJ1-2,TRBD1,few,TRBV28,TGTGCCAGCAGCCCAGGGGGAATTAACTATGGCTACACCTTC,CASSPGGINYGYTF
TRBJ2-1,NA,NA,TRBV28,TGTGCCAGCAGTCCCCTCCCGCAGACTCGTTTCAATGAGCAGTTCTTC,CASSPLPQTRFNEQFF
TRBJ1-1,NA,few,TRBV18,TGTGCCAGCTCACCACCGTCAGGGGAGAACACTGAAGCTTTCTTT,CASSPPSGENTEAFF
TRBJ2-7,NA,NA,TRBV28,TGTGCCAGCAGTCCCGCGGGACTGATGGAATACGAGCAGTACTTC,CASSPAGLMEYEQYF